This is a list of T cell receptor beta chains from one sample in a study of T cell responses to AZD1222 COVID-19 vaccine. Data came from immunoSEQ multiplex PCR; TCRdb stores just in-frame clones and leaves some out. The repertoire holds roughly 100,000 clones, 88% seen once, with 2% to 3% in the top ten. The source was peripheral blood, collected on day 0 of AZD1222 vaccination. The receptors here all came from an adult in good health. Both conserved end residues are part of each CDR3. Fields, in order: V gene, D gene, clone size, J gene, CDR3 DNA, CDR3 protein. The D gene is left open where the match is weak. Size tells how often a clone was seen (once, few, many) or the class of an expanded clone, and some rows leave it out.

V gene: TRBV19; D gene: .; clone size: .; J gene: TRBJ1-5; CDR3 DNA: TGTGCCAGCTCGGGGCCCATCAGGGCTCAGCCCCAGCATTTT; CDR3 protein: CASSGPIRAQPQHF
V gene: TRBV19; D gene: .; clone size: .; J gene: TRBJ2-7; CDR3 DNA: TGTGCCAGTAGTATCGGCGGGGGCAGCTACGAGCAGTACTTC; CDR3 protein: CASSIGGGSYEQYF
V gene: TRBV4-2; D gene: .; clone size: .; J gene: TRBJ2-1; CDR3 DNA: TGTGCCAGCAGCCAAGACGCCGGAAGCTCCTACAATGAGCAGTTCTTC; CDR3 protein: CASSQDAGSSYNEQFF
V gene: TRBV14; D gene: TRBD1; clone size: .; J gene: TRBJ2-7; CDR3 DNA: TGTGCCAGCAGCCACCCTATGACAGGGATGACCTACGAGCAGTACTTC; CDR3 protein: CASSHPMTGMTYEQYF
V gene: TRBV19; D gene: .; clone size: .; J gene: TRBJ1-6; CDR3 DNA: TGTGCCAGTAGCACGCAGGGCGCTCATTCACCCCTCCACTTT; CDR3 protein: CASSTQGAHSPLHF
V gene: TRBV5-6; D gene: .; clone size: .; J gene: TRBJ1-5; CDR3 DNA: TGTGCCAGCAGCTCCGACAGGACTCAGCCCCAGCATTTT; CDR3 protein: CASSSDRTQPQHF
V gene: TRBV3-1/TRBV3-2; D gene: TRBD1; clone size: .; J gene: TRBJ2-1; CDR3 DNA: TGTGCCAGCTCCGACCTTGGGACAGGGGTTAATGAGCAGTTCTTC; CDR3 protein: CASSDLGTGVNEQFF
V gene: TRBV3-1/TRBV3-2; D gene: .; clone size: .; J gene: TRBJ1-3; CDR3 DNA: TGTGCCAGCAGCCAAGGAACCAGATCTGGAAACACCATATATTTT; CDR3 protein: CASSQGTRSGNTIYF
V gene: TRBV27; D gene: TRBD2; clone size: .; J gene: TRBJ2-1; CDR3 DNA: TGTGCCAGCACCGCTAGCGGGATATACAATGAGCAGTTCTTC; CDR3 protein: CASTASGIYNEQFF
V gene: TRBV10-3; D gene: TRBD2; clone size: .; J gene: TRBJ2-1; CDR3 DNA: TGTGCCATCAGTGATGGTCGGGGGACTAGCTTTAACAATGAGCAGTTCTTC; CDR3 protein: CAISDGRGTSFNNEQFF
V gene: TRBV6-2/TRBV6-3; D gene: .; clone size: few; J gene: TRBJ2-1; CDR3 DNA: TGTGCCAGCAGCGTCCTAGCGCTAGCTAACAATGAGCAGTTCTTC; CDR3 protein: CASSVLALANNEQFF
V gene: TRBV28; D gene: .; clone size: .; J gene: TRBJ1-6; CDR3 DNA: TGTGCCAGCAGTTTAGTAGACCCGATTATTAATTCACCCCTCCACTTT; CDR3 protein: CASSLVDPIINSPLHF
V gene: TRBV12-3/TRBV12-4; D gene: TRBD2; clone size: .; J gene: TRBJ2-7; CDR3 DNA: TGTGCCAGCAGTTGGACTAGATTCGAGCAGTACTTC; CDR3 protein: CASSWTRFEQYF
V gene: TRBV5-1; D gene: TRBD1; clone size: .; J gene: TRBJ2-7; CDR3 DNA: TGCGCCAGCAGTTCGGATCCCGGGACAGGGACCTACGAGCAGTACTTC; CDR3 protein: CASSSDPGTGTYEQYF
V gene: TRBV7-6; D gene: .; clone size: .; J gene: TRBJ2-3; CDR3 DNA: TGTGCCAGCAGCTTAGGGGATGCGGGGGACATCACAGATACGCAGTATTTT; CDR3 protein: CASSLGDAGDITDTQYF
V gene: TRBV6-5; D gene: TRBD2; clone size: .; J gene: TRBJ2-7; CDR3 DNA: TGTGCCAGCACCGCCTCTACGGGGGGATCCTACGAGCAGTACTTC; CDR3 protein: CASTASTGGSYEQYF
V gene: TRBV6-2/TRBV6-3; D gene: .; clone size: .; J gene: TRBJ2-2; CDR3 DNA: TGTGCCAGCAGTTGGGTGGGGTCGCGGACCGGGGAGCTGTTTTTT; CDR3 protein: CASSWVGSRTGELFF
V gene: TRBV4-1; D gene: .; clone size: .; J gene: TRBJ2-7; CDR3 DNA: TGCGCCAGCAGTTATCCGGGAGACACCTACGAGCAGTACTTC; CDR3 protein: CASSYPGDTYEQYF
V gene: TRBV5-4; D gene: TRBD2; clone size: .; J gene: TRBJ2-5; CDR3 DNA: TGTGCCAGCAGCGTGGAGACTAGCGGCACGGGGGAGACCCAGTACTTC; CDR3 protein: CASSVETSGTGETQYF
V gene: TRBV7-9; D gene: .; clone size: .; J gene: TRBJ1-6; CDR3 DNA: TGTGCCAGCAGCTTAGAGGCGGCTAATTCACCCCTCCACTTT; CDR3 protein: CASSLEAANSPLHF
V gene: TRBV2; D gene: .; clone size: .; J gene: TRBJ2-2; CDR3 DNA: TGTGCCAGCTCGAAGGACGGACTGAACACCGGGGAGCTGTTTTTT; CDR3 protein: CASSKDGLNTGELFF
V gene: TRBV5-6; D gene: .; clone size: .; J gene: TRBJ1-2; CDR3 DNA: TGTGCCAGCAGCGCCAGGGGCCGGAACTATGGCTACACCTTC; CDR3 protein: CASSARGRNYGYTF
V gene: TRBV5-6; D gene: .; clone size: .; J gene: TRBJ2-2; CDR3 DNA: TGTGCCAGCAGCCTCGGTCCCCAAATAGGAACCGGGGAGCTGTTTTTT; CDR3 protein: CASSLGPQIGTGELFF
V gene: TRBV6-4; D gene: .; clone size: .; J gene: TRBJ1-2; CDR3 DNA: TGTGCCAGCAGTAGGGGTGAGGCCTATGGCTACACCTTC; CDR3 protein: CASSRGEAYGYTF
V gene: TRBV25-1; D gene: TRBD1; clone size: .; J gene: TRBJ1-2; CDR3 DNA: TGTGCCAGCAGTGGGACAGGGCATGGCTACACCTTC; CDR3 protein: CASSGTGHGYTF
V gene: TRBV5-1; D gene: .; clone size: .; J gene: TRBJ1-2; CDR3 DNA: TGCGCCAGCAGCTTGTCTGGGGTGGCTAACTATGGCTACACCTTC; CDR3 protein: CASSLSGVANYGYTF